These 18 T cell receptor beta chains came from one sample sequenced in a study of early T cells in non-severe SARS-CoV-2 infection. TCRdb used MiXCR to reprocess the 5' RACE reads, holding one entry per CDR3 protein. The table has about 83,000 distinct CDR3 sequences, about 12% seen once; the top ten hold approximately 7%. The sequencing sample was made of whole blood. These receptors were collected from an adult who was a healthcare worker with PCR-confirmed SARS-CoV-2 infection or an uninfected control (not recorded which).

The rearrangement links TRBV19 to TRBJ2-1; D possibly uses TRBD1 or TRBD2 (5 bases each). Per germline, CDR1 LNHDA and CDR2 SQIVND (reference sequence). The CDR3 extends over 14 amino acids. Trimming stripped 9 bases from V and 7 bases from J, with 19 bases between. The CDR3 reads CASRGVGIANEQFF. The CDR3 DNA follows: TGTGCCAGCCGGGGCGTCGGGATTGCAAATGAGCAGTTCTTC.

This clonotype was seen more than once but under ten times. V and J are TRBV3-1 and TRBJ2-2; the D is unclear. Germline CDR1 is LGHDT and CDR2 is YNNKEL (reference sequence). V gave up 3 bases and J gave up 0 bases, with 8 bases separating them. CDR3 length: 15 residues. The CDR3 protein is CASSQYASNTGELFF. Written as DNA, the CDR3 is TGTGCCAGCAGCCAGTACGCCTCGAACACCGGGGAGCTGTTTTTT.

The V gene is TRBV29-1, the J gene TRBJ1-1; 9 bases are shared with TRBD1. This CDR3 contains 13 residues. Germline-derived CDR1 and CDR2 are SQVTM and ANQGSEA. Germline trimming cut 7 bases from V and 8 bases from J; bases unmatched to any gene: 11. CDR3 loop: CSGGATGGREAFF. The CDR3 DNA is TGCAGCGGTGGAGCCACAGGGGGCAGAGAAGCTTTCTTT.

This chain connects TRBV5-5 to TRBJ1-1, with unresolved D. This CDR3 is 16 amino acids long. The germline V gene encodes CDR1 SGHKS and CDR2 YYEKEE (reference sequence). V lost 4 bases to trimming and J lost 6 bases, with 22 bases between them. CDR3 sequence reads: CASSPPWPAAGSEAFF. The CDR3 DNA follows: TGTGCCAGCAGCCCCCCCTGGCCGGCCGCCGGCTCTGAAGCTTTCTTT.

There are a few counts of this clonotype. The chain employs TRBV19 and TRBJ2-7; D might be TRBD2 (6 bases). The germline gives CDR1 LNHDA, CDR2 SQIVND (reference sequence). Trimming took 5 bases from V and 0 from J, leaving 14 bases between them. The CDR3 runs 15 residues. CDR3 sequence reads: CASSLAASASYEQYF. Here the CDR3 DNA reads TGTGCCAGTAGTCTCGCGGCTAGCGCCTCCTACGAGCAGTACTTC.

There are many counts of this clonotype. This rearrangement joins TRBV10-3 to TRBJ2-3, with 12 bases identical to TRBD1. The CDR3 runs to 17 residues. Germline lookup yields CDR1 ENHRY and CDR2 SYGVKD. The ends lost 2 bases at V and 6 bases at J; junction bases unmatched: 9. As DNA, the CDR3 is TGTGCCATCAGTGAGGCCTTACCGGGACAGGGGGCGGATACGCAGTATTTT. It translates to CAISEALPGQGADTQYF.

This clonotype was detected many times. V gene TRBV7-9 combines with J gene TRBJ1-5; TRBD1 agrees at 9 bases. Germline V gene lookup returns CDR1 SEHNR and CDR2 FQNEAQ (reference sequence). This CDR3 spans 13 amino acids. Germline trimming cut 3 bases from V and 7 bases from J; bases unmatched to any gene: 1. The CDR3 sequence: CASSFDRGQPQHF. In DNA, the CDR3 is TGTGCCAGCAGCTTCGACAGGGGGCAGCCCCAGCATTTT.

In this sample, this clonotype turned up many times. The V and J genes are TRBV7-6 and TRBJ2-5; D remains unclear. From germline, CDR1 is SGHVS and CDR2 FNYEAQ. Trimming removed 4 bases from V and 5 bases from J, with 8 bases in between. There are 12 residues in the CDR3. The CDR3 sequence is CASSSRVETQYF. As DNA, the CDR3 is TGTGCCAGCAGCTCTAGAGTGGAGACCCAGTACTTC.

The sample holds a few counts of this clonotype. The V call is TRBV6-6, the J call TRBJ2-1; 7 bases match TRBD1. The CDR3 totals 16 residues. Looked up from germline, CDR1 is MNHNY and CDR2 is SVGAGI (reference sequence). Trimming took 6 bases from V and 4 from J; bases not matched to a gene: 12. For the CDR3, the DNA is TGTGCCAGCAGATTACTACGGACAGGAGATTACAATGAGCAGTTCTTC. It specifies CASRLLRTGDYNEQFF.

The rearrangement links TRBV12-3 or TRBV12-4 to TRBJ2-1, with 7 positions matching TRBD2. The V segment lost 3 bases and the J segment 6 bases; nucleotides outside the gene matches: 14. The CDR3 loop spans 17 amino acids. The CDR3, as DNA: TGTGCCAGCAGTTTTGGTCCCTATGGACTAGAAGGCAATGAGCAGTTCTTC. Protein: CASSFGPYGLEGNEQFF.

The V call is TRBV7-9, the J call TRBJ2-5; tentative D call: TRBD2 (6 bases). The germline gives CDR1 SEHNR, CDR2 FQNEAQ (reference sequence). Trimming stripped 8 bases from V and 1 base from J, with 11 bases between. There are 13 residues in the CDR3. CDR3 nucleotide sequence: TGTGCCAGCCACGGAGGGGTCCAAGAGACCCAGTACTTC. The encoded protein is CASHGGVQETQYF.

The rearrangement links TRBV12-3 or TRBV12-4 to TRBJ1-2, with D uncertain. The germline V and J ends were trimmed by 3 bases and 8 bases, with 13 bases remaining between them. CDR3 length equals 13 residues. This CDR3 is CASSFSTPRGYTF. The CDR3 DNA follows: TGTGCCAGCAGTTTTTCTACTCCGAGAGGCTACACCTTC.

In its sample, this clonotype was seen many times. The chain combines TRBV7-9 with TRBJ2-3; D is ambiguous. The germline CDR1 and CDR2 sequences are SEHNR and FQNEAQ (reference sequence). This CDR3 is built from 13 residues. Trimming shortened V by 5 bases and J by 9 bases, and 15 bases separated the two germline ends. DNA for the CDR3: TGTGCCAGCAGCAAAAGATCCAGTCTAACGCAGTATTTT. Protein: CASSKRSSLTQYF.

This clonotype turned up a few times. The gene calls are TRBV7-2 and TRBJ2-1; no clear D. V gave up 0 bases and J gave up 0 bases, with 6 bases separating them. The germline V gene has CDR1 SGHTA and CDR2 FQGNSA. CDR3 length: 15 amino acids. CDR3 loop: CASSLAFGSYNEQFF. The CDR3 coding sequence is TGTGCCAGCAGCTTAGCGTTCGGCTCCTACAATGAGCAGTTCTTC.

This clonotype was counted between two and nine times. V and J are TRBV11-3 and TRBJ2-1, with D unresolved. The germline V and J ends were trimmed by 5 bases and 3 bases, with 8 bases remaining between them. CDR3 length equals 13 residues. CDR1 SGHNT and CDR2 YENEEA come from the germline V gene. DNA of the CDR3: TGTGCCAGCAGCCCGGCGGACTACAATGAGCAGTTCTTC. This translates into CASSPADYNEQFF. The whole variable domain, remainder taken from reference TRBV11-3 and TRBJ2-1, is EAGVVQSPRYKIIEKKQPVAFWCNPISGHNTLYWYLQNLGQGPELLIRYENEEAVDDSQLPKDRFSAERLKGVDSTLKIQPAELGDSAVYLCASSPADYNEQFFGPGTRLTVL.

A word on this clonotype: Since no conserved phenylalanine or tryptophan closes the CDR3, a read error is the likely cause. The chain couples TRBV13 to TRBJ2-7, with D hard to call. The CDR3 covers 13 residues. Germline V gives CDR1 PRHDT, CDR2 FYEKMQ (reference sequence). Trimming stripped 5 bases from V and 1 base from J, with 9 bases between. The CDR3: CASSAADSYEQYY. In DNA, the CDR3 is TGTGCCAGCAGCGCTGCGGATTCCTACGAGCAGTACTAC.

This clonotype was observed a few times. As DNA, the CDR3 is TGTGCCAGCAGTTTTCGACCTACAGATACGCAGTATTTT. Translation gives CASSFRPTDTQYF. V usage is TRBV6-5 and J usage is TRBJ2-3, with D uncertain. Trimming stripped 4 bases from V and 3 bases from J, with 8 bases between. The CDR3 contains 13 residues. Germline CDR1 and CDR2: MNHEY and SVGAGI.

This clonotype has a count of ten or more. The rearrangement joins TRBV5-1 to TRBJ2-3; possibly TRBD2 for D (5 bases). Germline values: CDR1 SGHRS, CDR2 YFSETQ. CDR3 size: 12 residues. Trimming stripped 2 bases from V and 5 bases from J, with 6 bases between. The CDR3: CASSFGKDTQYF. The CDR3 bases are TGCGCCAGCAGCTTCGGGAAAGATACGCAGTATTTT. The variable domain in full, with the rest retrieved from reference TRBV5-1 and TRBJ2-3, is KAGVTQTPRYLIKTRGQQVTLSCSPISGHRSVSWYQQTPGQGLQFLFEYFSETQRNKGNFPGRFSGRQFSNSRSEMNVSTLELGDSALYLCASSFGKDTQYFGPGTRLTVL.